Each of the 21 T cell receptor beta chains below was sequenced from the same sample in a study of regulatory dendritic cells for organ transplantation. Assay: immunoSEQ multiplex PCR; the TCRdb copy retains only in-frame clones and omits some. The repertoire includes 30,000 to 40,000 clones, roughly 89% of them detected once, and over 0.06% sits in the top ten. Sequenced material: naive CD4+ T cells from blood. As for subset: CD45RA+ naive T cells. The receptor source for this set is a human donor in good health.

This chain links TRBV28 with TRBJ2-1; D is uncertain. Per germline, CDR1 MDHEN and CDR2 SYDVKM. Between the trimmed V and J ends, which lost 1 base and 1 base, there was a span of 11 bases. CDR3 length: 16 amino acids. The CDR3 sequence: CASSLSVVGSYNEQFF. The CDR3, as DNA: TGTGCCAGCAGTTTATCGGTAGTAGGGTCCTACAATGAGCAGTTCTTC.

The V and J genes are TRBV5-1 and TRBJ2-6; D is undetermined. V lost 0 bases and J lost 1, with 8 bases in between. Germline V gives CDR1 SGHRS, CDR2 YFSETQ. This CDR3 has 16 residues. The CDR3 DNA is TGCGCCAGCAGCTTGGAGTGGGTGTCTGGGGCCAACGTCCTGACTTTC. This translates into CASSLEWVSGANVLTF.

The J gene is TRBJ2-3, the V gene TRBV18; D is uncertain. V gave up 3 bases and J gave up 1 base, with 8 bases separating them. This CDR3 is 14 amino acids long. CDR1 is KGHSH, CDR2 LQKENI, per germline. DNA of the CDR3: TGTGCCAGCTCACCCCTTGGCCGCACAGATACGCAGTATTTT. It is translated as CASSPLGRTDTQYF.

The chain is built from TRBV19 and TRBJ1-5; D is undetermined. Germline V gene data show CDR1 as LNHDA and CDR2 as SQIVND (reference sequence). V lost 3 bases and J lost 7, with 16 bases in between. This CDR3 is 15 amino acids long. The CDR3 DNA is TGTGCCAGTAGTATCTACAGTAGAACGGGGCAGCCCCAGCATTTT. It translates to CASSIYSRTGQPQHF. Full variable domain (remainder filled in from reference TRBV19 and TRBJ1-5): DGGITQSPKYLFRKEGQNVTLSCEQNLNHDAMYWYRQDPGQGLRLIYYSQIVNDFQKGDIAEGYSVSREKKESFPLTVTSAQKNPTAFYLCASSIYSRTGQPQHFGDGTRLSIL.

This chain joins TRBV11-2 and TRBJ2-7, with 10 bases fitting TRBD2. The CDR3 is 13 residues long. V lost 1 base to trimming and J lost 10 bases; unmatched junction nucleotides: 4. Germline V gene sequence: CDR1 SGHAT, CDR2 FQNNGV. Here the CDR3 DNA reads TGTGCCAGCAGCTTAGGGAGCGGGAGGGACCAGTACTTC. It is translated as CASSLGSGRDQYF.

V gene TRBV5-4 combines with J gene TRBJ2-6; D ambiguous. CDR1 SGHNT and CDR2 YYREEE come from the germline V gene (reference sequence). The CDR3 contains 15 residues. CDR3 bases: TGTTATACCCGACACTGGAGCTCTGGGGCCAACGTCCTGACTTTC. Translating gives CYTRHWSSGANVLTF.

The chain is built from TRBV18 and TRBJ2-7; possibly TRBD1 for D (6 bases). Germline V gives CDR1 KGHSH, CDR2 LQKENI. This CDR3 spans 15 amino acids. V was cut by 7 bases and J by 2 bases, with 18 bases left in between. The CDR3 spells CASCRDTLSTYEQYF. For the CDR3, the DNA is TGTGCCAGCTGCCGGGACACACTATCAACCTACGAGCAGTACTTC.

The gene calls are TRBV7-9 and TRBJ1-2; possible D gene TRBD1, 6 bases. Trimming left V 1 base short and J 4 bases short, with 16 bases between. CDR1 and CDR2 (germline): SEHNR, FQNEAQ (reference sequence). The CDR3 runs to 16 residues. For the CDR3, the DNA is TGTGCCAGCAGCTTAGGGCGGGGGCGTGAGCTCTATGGCTACACCTTC. It yields the protein CASSLGRGRELYGYTF.

The V and J genes are TRBV10-1 and TRBJ1-1; tentatively, D is TRBD1 (6 bases). CDR1 is WNHNN and CDR2 is SYGVQD in the germline V gene (reference sequence). With 4 bases removed from V and 1 base from J, the gap between germline ends came to 13 bases. The CDR3 consists of 15 residues. The DNA of the CDR3 is TGCGCCAGCAGTGTTTGGGGGCACGCGAACACTGAAGCTTTCTTT. Encoded protein: CASSVWGHANTEAFF.

The chain employs TRBV11-2 and TRBJ2-4, with D possibly TRBD1 on 6 matching bases. Germline V gene lookup returns CDR1 SGHAT and CDR2 FQNNGV. Trimming took off 1 base at V and 6 bases at J, with 13 bases between the two ends. The CDR3 spans 15 residues. The CDR3 region is CASSLGGGPINIQYF. In DNA, the CDR3 is TGTGCCAGCAGCTTAGGTGGGGGCCCCATAAACATTCAGTACTTC.

The chain has TRBV6-5 and TRBJ1-4; D remains ambiguous. The V end was cut by 6 bases, the J end by 6 bases, with 8 bases between. CDR3 length: 12 residues. Germline CDR1 reads MNHEY; CDR2 reads SVGAGI. In DNA, the CDR3 is TGTGCCAGCAGAACAGCTTATGAAAAACTGTTTTTT. Translation gives CASRTAYEKLFF.

V gene TRBV5-1 combines with J gene TRBJ1-2; D ambiguous. This CDR3 has 16 residues. Trimming left V 2 bases short and J 2 bases short, with 16 bases between. Germline values: CDR1 SGHRS, CDR2 YFSETQ. The CDR3 nucleotides are TGCGCCAGCAGCTTATTACGACGGGAGGCAAACTATGGCTACACCTTC. Residues: CASSLLRREANYGYTF.

The V gene is TRBV18, the J gene TRBJ1-1; TRBD1 might be the D (6 bases). V was pared by 3 bases and J by 9 bases, with 17 bases between. The germline V gene encodes CDR1 KGHSH and CDR2 LQKENI. There are 14 residues in the CDR3. The chain's CDR3 is CASSPRATTGKAFF. The CDR3 DNA is TGTGCCAGCTCACCTCGGGCGACAACAGGGAAAGCTTTCTTT.

The V call is TRBV28, the J call TRBJ2-7, with D maybe TRBD2 (6 bases). Germline CDR1 and CDR2: MDHEN and SYDVKM. The CDR3 is 16 amino acids. With 8 bases removed from V and 3 bases from J, the gap between germline ends came to 23 bases. In nucleotides, the CDR3 is TGTGCCAGCGGGAGGAGAGCTTCACCGGGACGCTACGAGCAGTACTTC. Protein product: CASGRRASPGRYEQYF.

This chain joins TRBV19 and TRBJ1-2; no firm D call. The germline V gene has CDR1 LNHDA and CDR2 SQIVND (reference sequence). The length of the CDR3 is 14 residues. V lost 3 bases and J 5 bases, leaving 13 bases between the germline ends. CDR3 nucleotide sequence: TGTGCCAGTAGTATCAACTCAGCGCTTTATGGCTACACCTTC. It specifies CASSINSALYGYTF.

This clone was observed a handful of times. The genes are TRBV2 and TRBJ2-2; 9 bases are shared with TRBD2. CDR3 size: 15 residues. Trimming took 6 bases from V and 5 from J; bases not matched to a gene: 7. Germline CDR1 SNHLY, CDR2 FYNNEI. CDR3 DNA: TGTGCCAGCAGGCTCAGGGGACTAGCTACCGGGGAGCTGTTTTTT. Amino acid sequence: CASRLRGLATGELFF.

This chain uses TRBV6-5 with TRBJ2-3; tentatively, D is TRBD1 (6 bases). Per germline, CDR1 MNHEY and CDR2 SVGAGI. CDR3 length: 14 amino acids. With 4 bases removed from V and 1 base from J, the gap between germline ends came to 9 bases. The CDR3 nucleotides are TGTGCCAGCAGTTTGCAGGGGCGCACAGATACGCAGTATTTT. Translating it yields CASSLQGRTDTQYF.

This chain links TRBV30 with TRBJ2-7, with D maybe TRBD2 (5 bases). The CDR3 covers 13 residues. V lost 3 bases and J 2 bases, leaving 11 bases between the germline ends. Germline assignment: CDR1 GTSNPN and CDR2 SVGIG (reference sequence). The CDR3 DNA sequence: TGTGCCTGGAGGGGCTTAGCGACCTACGAGCAGTACTTC. Residues: CAWRGLATYEQYF.

This clone was seen only once. This chain connects TRBV29-1 to TRBJ1-2, with a tentative D call TRBD1 (6 bases). V gave up 5 bases and J gave up 7 bases, with 11 bases separating them. The CDR3 has 11 amino acids. Germline CDR1 reads SQVTM; CDR2 reads ANQGSEA. CDR3: CSVQGQSGYTF. The CDR3 bases are TGCAGCGTTCAGGGGCAAAGTGGCTACACCTTC.

The chain combines TRBV27 with TRBJ1-3; 11 nucleotides agree with TRBD1. The CDR3 loop spans 17 amino acids. Looked up from germline, CDR1 is MNHEY and CDR2 is SMNVEV (reference sequence). V lost 1 base to trimming and J lost 4 bases; unmatched junction nucleotides: 6. CDR3: CASSLYGTGGLGNTIYF. Here the CDR3 DNA reads TGTGCCAGCAGTTTATACGGGACAGGGGGACTCGGAAACACCATATATTTT.

The genes are TRBV18 and TRBJ2-1; tentatively, D is TRBD2 (5 bases). The CDR3 contains 13 residues. Trimming pared 1 base from V and 10 bases from J, leaving 11 bases between. CDR1 is KGHSH, CDR2 LQKENI, per germline. The CDR3 sequence: CASSPLEASEQFF. The CDR3 DNA reads TGTGCCAGCTCACCACTGGAGGCTTCGGAGCAGTTCTTC.